These 4 T cell receptor beta chains came from one sample sequenced in a study of CD8 T cells in Susac syndrome. Reverse transcription of about 0.5 to 1 ug RNA was carried out with random hexamers. TCRdb itself ran the immunoSEQ multiplex PCR reads through MiXCR, one entry per CDR3 protein. The top ten hold 0.12% to 0.15% of the sample, which has 150,000 to 200,000 distinct CDR3 sequences, just under 95% seen once. Sample: CD4+ T cells from PBMCs. The receptor source for this set is a human donor in good health.

The gene calls are TRBV19 and TRBJ1-2; possibly TRBD1 for D (5 bases). CDR1 is LNHDA and CDR2 is SQIVND in the germline V gene (reference sequence). There are 13 residues in the CDR3. Trimming removed 5 bases from V and 5 bases from J, with 12 bases in between. The DNA for the CDR3 is TGTGCCAGTAGTTCCGTGGGGGGATATGGCTACACCTTC. Its protein is CASSSVGGYGYTF.

This clonotype was picked up one time. This chain uses TRBV7-2 with TRBJ1-1; possibly TRBD1 for D (5 bases). Per the germline V gene, CDR1 is SGHTA and CDR2 is FQGNSA. Between the trimmed V and J ends, which lost 1 base and 6 bases, there was a span of 6 bases. The CDR3 is 12 amino acids. Here the CDR3 reads CASSLEGPEAFF. CDR3 nucleotide sequence: TGTGCCAGCAGCTTAGAGGGACCTGAAGCTTTCTTT.

The V call is TRBV12-3 or TRBV12-4, the J call TRBJ1-1, with D possibly being TRBD1 (5 bases). The V end lost 7 bases, the J end lost 3 bases, and 15 bases lay between the germline ends. This CDR3 is 14 amino acids long. This CDR3 reads CASIKSGGYTEAFF. In DNA form, the CDR3 reads TGTGCCAGCATCAAAAGTGGGGGGTACACTGAAGCTTTCTTT.

The chain links TRBV23-1 to TRBJ1-2; the match to TRBD1 covers 8 bases. TRBV23-1 is an open reading frame, and its role is uncertain. There are 15 residues in the CDR3. V shed 3 bases, J shed 8 bases, and the junction held 11 bases outside the gene matches. The CDR3 coding sequence is TGCGCCAGCAGTCAGTCGTATCAGGGGGCGGAGGGCTACACCTTC. Translation: CASSQSYQGAEGYTF.